A single TCR beta chain is shown here with its context. Its cognate antigen is unknown. Assay: immunoSEQ multiplex PCR; the TCRdb copy retains only in-frame clones and omits some. The data hold 39,000 or so clones, with about 91% observed a single time. The entry originates in a study of neoadjuvant nivolumab and ipilimumab in lung cancer. Looking at the study overall: Nivolumab 3 mg/kg was given days 1, 15 and 29, plus ipilimumab 1 mg/kg day 1 in combination. Overall study findings and caveats: Pretherapy blood TCR richness correlated positively with resected tumor richness.

The CDR3 is made up of 16 amino acids. Trimming cost V 3 bases and J 1 base; bases outside gene matches: 5. Germline CDR1 and CDR2: KGHSH and LQKENI. The rearrangement joins TRBV18 to TRBJ2-3, with 9 positions matching TRBD1. This specimen consisted of peripheral blood, obtained before neoadjuvant nivolumab, alone or with ipilimumab. The TCR was taken from an adult with non-small cell lung cancer. The CDR3 sequence: CASSPPGQGGTDTQYF. As DNA, the CDR3 is TGTGCCAGCTCACCGCCGGGACAGGGAGGCACAGATACGCAGTATTTT.